What follows are 17 T cell receptor beta chains derived from one specimen sequenced in a study of CD8+ T cells in alopecia areata. The treatment here: oral pan-JAK inhibitor, 5-10 mg twice daily. The sequencing template was cDNA reverse transcribed from extracted RNA. Here immunoSEQ multiplex PCR was the method, and the copy in TCRdb shows in-frame clones only, minus some. Here the sample spans approximately 200,000 clones, approximately 56% being singletons. Sequences were derived from CD4+ T cells sorted from blood, sampled at week 4, from a patient treated with tofacitinib. These receptors were obtained from a human donor with alopecia areata.

The rearrangement uses TRBV11-2 and TRBJ2-1; D is perhaps TRBD2 (5 bases). V lost 2 bases to trimming and J lost 1 base, with 9 bases between them. This CDR3 spans 15 amino acids. The germline V gene encodes CDR1 SGHAT and CDR2 FQNNGV. CDR3: CASSLSAASYNEQFF. The CDR3 DNA follows: TGTGCCAGCAGCTTATCAGCGGCTTCCTACAATGAGCAGTTCTTC.

This clone was detected ten times or more. The J gene is TRBJ2-7, the V gene TRBV15; 7 nucleotides agree with TRBD1. This CDR3 is 13 amino acids long. With 5 bases clipped from V and 6 bases from J, the junction kept 7 bases outside the gene matches. Germline-derived CDR1 and CDR2 are LNHNV and YYDKDF (reference sequence). The DNA of the CDR3 is TGTGCCACCAGCGTACTACAGGGGACCGAGCAGTACTTC. Its translation is CATSVLQGTEQYF.

This clone was counted only a few times. The sample has other DNA sequences that encode this CDR3 too. V is TRBV29-1 and J is TRBJ1-1, with TRBD1 identical over 9 bases. V lost 7 bases and J lost 4; bases outside the gene matches: 4. CDR1 SQVTM and CDR2 ANQGSEA come from the germline V gene. The CDR3 extends over 12 amino acids. The CDR3 DNA reads TGCAGCGGAACAGGGGGCCTCACTGAAGCTTTCTTT. It specifies CSGTGGLTEAFF.

This chain links TRBV27 with TRBJ1-1, with D possibly TRBD1 on 6 matching bases. Germline assignment: CDR1 MNHEY and CDR2 SMNVEV (reference sequence). This CDR3 contains 13 residues. Trimming cost V 2 bases and J 7 bases, with 11 bases left between them. Here the CDR3 DNA reads TGTGCCAGCAGTTTAACCAGGGGAGGTGAAGCTTTCTTT. This translates into CASSLTRGGEAFF.

In this sample, this clone turned up a few times. The chain couples TRBV29-1 to TRBJ2-4; the D gene is possibly TRBD1 (5 bases). This CDR3 is 12 amino acids long. Germline V CDR1 and CDR2: SQVTM, ANQGSEA. Trimming removed 2 bases from V and 10 bases from J, with 12 bases in between. The CDR3 sequence: CSVERGSDIQYF. CDR3 bases: TGCAGCGTTGAAAGGGGTTCCGATATTCAGTACTTC.

This clone has a single count. The V call is TRBV29-1, the J call TRBJ2-1; 9 bases fit TRBD2. This CDR3 is 13 amino acids long. J was trimmed by 7 bases and V by 7 bases; bases with no gene match: 8. Looked up from germline, CDR1 is SQVTM and CDR2 is ANQGSEA. The CDR3: CSARAGGGNEQFF. In nucleotides, the CDR3 is TGCAGCGCCCGAGCGGGGGGCGGTAATGAGCAGTTCTTC.

This clone was picked up one time. The chain couples TRBV6-5 to TRBJ2-3; maybe TRBD2 (6 bases). V was shortened by 4 bases and J by 6 bases, with 14 bases between the two germline ends. Germline assignment: CDR1 MNHEY and CDR2 SVGAGI. The CDR3 covers 14 residues. The CDR3 reads CASSFSGGDDTQYF. DNA of the CDR3: TGTGCCAGCAGTTTTTCAGGAGGGGATGATACGCAGTATTTT.

Of note for this clone: The junction shows a germline mismatch at one end, possibly a read error. This chain links TRBV7-7 with TRBJ2-7; D possibly matches TRBD1 or TRBD2 (5 bases each). This CDR3 spans 13 amino acids. Germline CDR1 is SSHAT and CDR2 is FNYEAQ (reference sequence). Written as DNA, the CDR3 is TGTGCTAGCAGCTTAAATGCAGGGAGAGAGCAGTACTTC. It yields the protein CASSLNAGREQYF.

This clone appeared a single time. The rearrangement joins TRBV4-3 to TRBJ2-2; weak D call: TRBD2 (5 bases). This CDR3 comprises 15 residues. The V gene's germline CDR1 is LGHNA and CDR2 YSLEER. Trimming shortened V by 4 bases and J by 7 bases, and 16 bases separated the two germline ends. The CDR3 sequence: CASSPGGHRNGELFF. In nucleotides, the CDR3 is TGCGCCAGCAGCCCCGGAGGTCACCGCAACGGGGAGCTGTTTTTT.

The CDR3: CAWSLSAGMYEQYF. The CDR3 nucleotides are TGTGCCTGGAGTTTATCGGCGGGGATGTACGAGCAGTACTTC. J is TRBJ2-7 and V is TRBV30, with D possibly matching TRBD2 (6 bases). CDR1 and CDR2 (germline): GTSNPN, SVGIG (reference sequence). V was cut by 2 bases and J by 4 bases, with 15 bases left in between. The CDR3 runs 14 residues.

This clone was seen more than once but under ten times. The chain is built from TRBV29-1 and TRBJ2-7; TRBD1 aligns across 10 bases. CDR1 and CDR2 from the germline V gene are SQVTM and ANQGSEA. This CDR3 is 14 amino acids long. V trimming: 5 bases; J trimming: 6 bases; junction bases outside the gene matches: 10. The DNA of the CDR3 is TGCAGCGTTCGACTACTGGGACAGGGGTCCGAGCAGTACTTC. This translates into CSVRLLGQGSEQYF.

V gene TRBV4-1 combines with J gene TRBJ2-4, with 7 bases identical to TRBD1. This CDR3 spans 15 amino acids. The J segment lost 2 bases and the V segment lost 4 bases, leaving 5 bases of the junction unmatched. Germline V lookup: CDR1 MGHRA, CDR2 YSYEKL. The CDR3 coding sequence is TGCGCCAGCAGCCTGGACAGGACTCCCAAAAACATTCAGTACTTC. Translation: CASSLDRTPKNIQYF.

This clone was observed once. V usage is TRBV4-1 and J usage is TRBJ2-7; D gene uncertain. V lost 1 base and J 3 bases, leaving 10 bases between the germline ends. In germline, CDR1 is MGHRA, CDR2 YSYEKL. The CDR3 length is 14 residues. The DNA for the CDR3 is TGCGCCAGCAGCCAAGTCCTGGCTGGCTACGAGCAGTACTTC. It codes for CASSQVLAGYEQYF.

The rearrangement uses TRBV2 and TRBJ1-2; D is unresolved. Germline CDR1 is SNHLY and CDR2 is FYNNEI. V was trimmed by 3 bases and J by 1 base, leaving 9 bases between them. This CDR3 contains 14 residues. CDR3: CASSDPDLNYGYTF. DNA for the CDR3: TGTGCCAGCAGTGATCCGGACCTTAACTATGGCTACACCTTC.

The V call is TRBV18, the J call TRBJ1-2; D may be TRBD1 (5 bases). Germline CDR1 KGHSH, CDR2 LQKENI. Trimming shortened V by 2 bases and J by 5 bases, and 12 bases separated the two germline ends. The CDR3 is made up of 14 amino acids. As DNA, the CDR3 is TGTGCCAGCTCACCAGACAGATTAACTTATGGCTACACCTTC. Translating it yields CASSPDRLTYGYTF.

This clone was seen only a few times. The CDR3: CASSPRGRVTPGNTEAFF. The CDR3 DNA sequence: TGTGCCAGTAGTCCCCGAGGCAGAGTTACACCGGGGAACACTGAAGCTTTCTTT. J is TRBJ1-1 and V is TRBV19; D not resolved. Germline V lookup: CDR1 LNHDA, CDR2 SQIVND (reference sequence). The CDR3 length is 18 residues. V lost 5 bases and J lost 1, with 23 bases in between.

This chain links TRBV2 with TRBJ2-1, with D perhaps matching TRBD1 (5 bases). CDR3 length: 15 amino acids. The germline V gene encodes CDR1 SNHLY and CDR2 FYNNEI. V was cut by 3 bases and J by 8 bases, with 17 bases left in between. The CDR3 spells CASSDQDISRDEQFF. CDR3 nucleotide sequence: TGTGCCAGCAGTGACCAGGACATTTCTAGGGATGAGCAGTTCTTC.